This T cell receptor beta chain was observed in a study of cytomegalovirus exposure and HLA in healthy donors. This clone was observed a single time. Generated by immunoSEQ multiplex PCR, the TCRdb table keeps only in-frame clones and is missing some. The profile shows some 88,000 clones, 96% of them singletons. Germline assignment: CDR1 SGHNT and CDR2 YYREEE (reference sequence). The CDR3 has 15 residues. V dropped 4 bases and J dropped 2; count of bases not matched to a gene: 2. This TCR was sampled from a man between 18 and 35 years old in good health and CMV-seronegative. The rearrangement joins TRBV5-4 to TRBJ2-5, with 13 bases aligning to TRBD2. The sequenced sample was PBMCs. CDR3 DNA: TGTGCCAGCAGCCAGACTAGCGGGGGGCAAGAGACCCAGTACTTC. Protein product: CASSQTSGGQETQYF. Variable domain in full (rest from reference TRBV5-4 and TRBJ2-5): ETGVTQSPTHLIKTRGQQVTLRCSSQSGHNTVSWYQQALGQGPQFIFQYYREEENGRGNFPPRFSGLQFPNYSSELNVNALELDDSALYLCASSQTSGGQETQYFGPGTRLLVL.